One and the same sample provided the 17 T cell receptor beta chains below, sequenced in a study of blood T cell repertoires in COVID-19. Clones were read by immunoSEQ multiplex PCR, and TCRdb kept only the in-frame ones, dropping some. The repertoire consists of some 150,000 clones, with about four fifths occurring once and the leading ten covering less than 6%. Source material: PBMCs or T cells enriched from blood (not recorded which). These receptors were collected from a woman aged 45-59 years who had been exposed to COVID-19.

The chain carries TRBV7-2 and TRBJ1-1; D uncertain. Trimming took 5 bases from V and 7 from J, leaving 17 bases between them. The CDR3 loop spans 14 amino acids. CDR1 and CDR2 from the germline V gene are SGHTA and FQGNSA. CDR3 sequence reads: CASSLGPERGEAFF. The CDR3 DNA sequence: TGTGCCAGCAGCCTCGGCCCCGAACGGGGTGAAGCTTTCTTT.

The CDR3 DNA follows: TGCGCCAGCAGCCACCGCTTGCTACAGGGGGCGGGCAATCAGCCCCAGCATTTT. Protein product: CASSHRLLQGAGNQPQHF. The genes are TRBV5-1 and TRBJ1-5, with 9 nucleotides matching TRBD1. The CDR3 extends over 18 amino acids. V shed 4 bases, J shed 2 bases, and the junction held 13 bases outside the gene matches. The germline gives CDR1 SGHRS, CDR2 YFSETQ.

The chain uses TRBV18 and TRBJ2-3; D remains ambiguous. The CDR3 runs to 17 residues. Germline V gene data show CDR1 as KGHSH and CDR2 as LQKENI. Trimming shortened V by 6 bases and J by 0 bases, and 19 bases separated the two germline ends. In DNA, the CDR3 is TGTGCCAGCTCGCCCACGCTGAGCGCTACTAGCACAGATACGCAGTATTTT. This translates into CASSPTLSATSTDTQYF.

This chain uses TRBV7-2 with TRBJ2-5; D uncertain. V lost 5 bases and J 6 bases, leaving 7 bases between the germline ends. The CDR3 loop spans 11 amino acids. Per the germline V gene, CDR1 is SGHTA and CDR2 is FQGNSA. The CDR3 nucleotides read TGTGCCAGCAGCCAGGCAAAGACCCAGTACTTC. It specifies CASSQAKTQYF.

The rearrangement uses TRBV3-1 (or the pseudogene TRBV3-2) and TRBJ2-6, with 9 bases that match TRBD2. The CDR3 runs 20 residues. Germline V CDR1 and CDR2: LGHDT, YNNKEL (reference sequence). V trimming: 4 bases; J trimming: 0 bases; junction bases outside the gene matches: 13. This CDR3 reads CASSRTSGGPLSSGANVLTF. In nucleotides, the CDR3 is TGTGCCAGCAGCCGGACAAGCGGGGGGCCTCTAAGCTCTGGGGCCAACGTCCTGACTTTC.

The chain links TRBV7-2 to TRBJ2-7, with D unclear. CDR1 SGHTA and CDR2 FQGNSA come from the germline V gene. CDR3 length: 16 residues. Trimming pared 5 bases from V and 4 bases from J, leaving 21 bases between. The DNA of the CDR3 is TGTGCCAGCAGCCTAGGATTGTCTTCAGGTTGGTACGAGCAGTACTTC. Its protein product is CASSLGLSSGWYEQYF.

V usage is TRBV5-6 and J usage is TRBJ2-1; D is perhaps TRBD1 (6 bases). CDR1 and CDR2 (germline): SGHDT, YYEEEE. The CDR3 covers 16 residues. The germline V and J ends were trimmed by 0 bases and 4 bases, with 14 bases remaining between them. The CDR3 sequence: CASSLVPGTSYNEQFF. The CDR3 nucleotides read TGTGCCAGCAGCTTGGTCCCCGGGACATCGTACAATGAGCAGTTCTTC.

The chain combines TRBV5-1 with TRBJ2-7; 10 bases are shared with TRBD2. The length of the CDR3 is 15 residues. J gave up 2 bases and V 2 bases, and 4 bases lay outside the gene matches. CDR1 and CDR2 (germline): SGHRS, YFSETQ. CDR3 sequence reads: CASSFTGLAPYEQYF. The CDR3 coding sequence is TGCGCCAGCAGCTTTACGGGACTAGCGCCCTACGAGCAGTACTTC.

This clone was detected only once. This CDR3 is CASSIPGTGTGGSGYTF. CDR3 nucleotides: TGTGCCAGTAGTATCCCGGGGACCGGGACAGGGGGCAGTGGCTACACCTTC. The chain is built from TRBV19 and TRBJ1-2, with TRBD1 matching 12 bases. The CDR3 totals 17 residues. Trimming took 3 bases from V and 7 from J; bases not matched to a gene: 12. The V gene's germline CDR1 is LNHDA and CDR2 SQIVND (reference sequence).

The chain couples TRBV30 to TRBJ1-4, with D hard to call. V gave up 4 bases and J gave up 4 bases, with 13 bases separating them. This CDR3 has 14 amino acids. CDR1 is GTSNPN and CDR2 is SVGIG in the germline V gene (reference sequence). The DNA for the CDR3 is TGTGCCTGGAATGGAGGGCCAAGTAATGAAAAACTGTTTTTT. This gives the protein CAWNGGPSNEKLFF.

The gene calls are TRBV12-5 and TRBJ1-5, with D hard to call. Germline-derived CDR1 and CDR2 are LGHNT and FRNRAP. Trimming took 1 base from V and 10 from J, leaving 17 bases between them. CDR3 size: 15 residues. The CDR3 DNA is TGTGCTAGTGGTTTGGCGACGCCAGGTTCGCCCCCCCAGCATTTT. Protein sequence: CASGLATPGSPPQHF.

The chain recombines TRBV25-1 with TRBJ2-7, with 9 positions matching TRBD2. The CDR3 totals 16 residues. J lost 2 bases, V lost 4 bases, and 9 bases had no gene match. The germline V gene encodes CDR1 MGHDK and CDR2 SYGVNS. The CDR3 DNA sequence: TGTGCCAGCAGTGCCCTGAGGAGCGGGGGGACCTACGAGCAGTACTTC. Translated: CASSALRSGGTYEQYF.

This sequence joins TRBV10-3 and TRBJ1-1; D may be TRBD1 (6 bases). The V and J ends lost 4 bases and 1 base respectively, with 10 bases between them. Germline CDR1 reads ENHRY; CDR2 reads SYGVKD. This CDR3 has 14 amino acids. In DNA form, the CDR3 reads TGTGCCATCAGTGTGGGACAAGGGAACACTGAAGCTTTCTTT. Residues: CAISVGQGNTEAFF.

The chain recombines TRBV5-1 with TRBJ2-2; 7 nucleotides match TRBD1. This CDR3 is 17 amino acids long. The J segment lost 1 base and the V segment lost 0 bases, leaving 6 bases of the junction unmatched. Germline CDR1 reads SGHRS; CDR2 reads YFSETQ. As DNA, the CDR3 is TGCGCCAGCAGCTTGGAGGGACAGACATTGAACACCGGGGAGCTGTTTTTT. Translating it yields CASSLEGQTLNTGELFF.

V usage is TRBV5-6 and J usage is TRBJ1-1; 8 nucleotides line up with TRBD1. Looked up from germline, CDR1 is SGHDT and CDR2 is YYEEEE. Trimming cost V 0 bases and J 4 bases; bases outside gene matches: 2. The CDR3 sequence is 14 residues long. The chain's CDR3 is CASSLGQGSTEAFF. CDR3 nucleotide sequence: TGTGCCAGCAGCTTGGGACAGGGGAGCACTGAAGCTTTCTTT. Variable domain in full (rest from reference TRBV5-6 and TRBJ1-1): DAGVTQSPTHLIKTRGQQVTLRCSPKSGHDTVSWYQQALGQGPQFIFQYYEEEERQRGNFPDRFSGHQFPNYSSELNVNALLLGDSALYLCASSLGQGSTEAFFGQGTRLTVV.

The CDR3 region has the DNA TGTGCCAGCAGTCCCGGGACAACCAATCAGCCCCAGCATTTT. Translation: CASSPGTTNQPQHF. V gene TRBV6-5 combines with J gene TRBJ1-5; tentatively, D is TRBD1 (6 bases). The V end was cut by 5 bases, the J end by 3 bases, with 11 bases between. Per the germline V gene, CDR1 is MNHEY and CDR2 is SVGAGI. The CDR3 has 14 residues.

This chain uses TRBV12-5 with TRBJ1-3; D unresolved. This CDR3 spans 17 amino acids. Per germline, CDR1 LGHNT and CDR2 FRNRAP. V lost 0 bases to trimming and J lost 0 bases, with 12 bases between them. Here the CDR3 reads CASGLVPSHFSGNTIYF. The CDR3 DNA follows: TGTGCTAGTGGTTTGGTACCGAGTCACTTCTCTGGAAACACCATATATTTT.